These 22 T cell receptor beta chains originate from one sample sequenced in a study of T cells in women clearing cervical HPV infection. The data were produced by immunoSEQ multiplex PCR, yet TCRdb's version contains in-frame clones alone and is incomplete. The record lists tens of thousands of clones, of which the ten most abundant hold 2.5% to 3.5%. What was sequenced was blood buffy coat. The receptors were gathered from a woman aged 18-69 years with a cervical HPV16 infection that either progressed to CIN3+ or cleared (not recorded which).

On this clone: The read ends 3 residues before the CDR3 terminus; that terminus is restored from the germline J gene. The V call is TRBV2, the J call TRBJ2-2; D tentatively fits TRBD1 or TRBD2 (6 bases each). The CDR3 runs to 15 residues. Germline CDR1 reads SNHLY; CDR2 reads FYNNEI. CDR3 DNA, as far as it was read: TGTGCCAGCAGGGGGACCACAGGGTGGAGGGAAAAG. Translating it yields CASRGTTGWREK. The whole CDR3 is CASRGTTGWREKLFF.

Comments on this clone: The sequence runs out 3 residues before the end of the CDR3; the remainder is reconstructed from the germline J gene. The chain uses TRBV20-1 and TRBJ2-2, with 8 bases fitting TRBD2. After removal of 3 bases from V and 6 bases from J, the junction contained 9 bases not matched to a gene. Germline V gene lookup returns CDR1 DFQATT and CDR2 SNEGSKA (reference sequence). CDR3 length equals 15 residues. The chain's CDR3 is CSASGGAVSSGELFF. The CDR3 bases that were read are TGCAGTGCTAGCGGGGGGGCCGTTTCTTCCGGGGAG.

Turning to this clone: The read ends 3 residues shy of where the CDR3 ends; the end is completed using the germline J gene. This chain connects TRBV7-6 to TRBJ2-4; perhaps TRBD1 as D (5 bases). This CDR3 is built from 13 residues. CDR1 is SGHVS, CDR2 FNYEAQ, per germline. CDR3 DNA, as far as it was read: TGTGCCAGCAGCTTAGATGACAGCTATGGT. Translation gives CASSLDDSYG. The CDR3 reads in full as CASSLDDSYGQYF.

This CDR3 is CASSRLAGGFYEQYF. CDR3 DNA (partial): TGTGCCAGCAGTCGACTAGCGGGGGGGTTCTACGAG. The chain joins TRBV12-3 or TRBV12-4 to TRBJ2-7; 14 positions match TRBD2. The read ends 3 residues shy of where the CDR3 ends; the end is completed using the germline J gene. The junction had 3 bases not matched to a gene; V was cut back by 5 bases and J by 3 bases. This CDR3 region has 15 residues.

The sequenced part of the CDR3 DNA is TGTGCCAGCAGTCTCGGGTTCGACAGGCTCAATTCACCC. Its translation is CASSLGFDRLNSP. In full, the CDR3 is CASSLGFDRLNSPLHF. V usage is TRBV2 and J usage is TRBJ1-6, with a weak D call TRBD1 (6 bases). The sequenced fragment ends 3 residues before the CDR3 boundary, so the rest is inferred from the germline J gene. V lost 5 bases and J 7 bases, leaving 18 bases between the germline ends. Germline CDR1 and CDR2: SNHLY and FYNNEI. This CDR3 is 16 amino acids long.

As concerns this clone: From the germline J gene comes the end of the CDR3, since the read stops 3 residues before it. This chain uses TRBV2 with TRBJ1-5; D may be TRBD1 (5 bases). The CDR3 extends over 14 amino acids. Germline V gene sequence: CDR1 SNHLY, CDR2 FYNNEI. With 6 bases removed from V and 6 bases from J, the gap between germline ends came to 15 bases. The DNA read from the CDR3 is TGTGCCAGCAGCGGGGGGGGTGTCGGTCAGCCC. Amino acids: CASSGGGVGQP. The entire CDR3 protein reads CASSGGGVGQPQHF.

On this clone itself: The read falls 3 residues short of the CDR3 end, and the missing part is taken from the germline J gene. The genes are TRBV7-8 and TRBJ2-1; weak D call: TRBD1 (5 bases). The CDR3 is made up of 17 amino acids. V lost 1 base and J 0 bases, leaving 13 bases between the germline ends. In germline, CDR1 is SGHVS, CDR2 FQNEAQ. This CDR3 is CASSLGTSLGSYNEQFF. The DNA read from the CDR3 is TGTGCCAGCAGCTTAGGGACATCTCTAGGCTCCTACAATGAG.

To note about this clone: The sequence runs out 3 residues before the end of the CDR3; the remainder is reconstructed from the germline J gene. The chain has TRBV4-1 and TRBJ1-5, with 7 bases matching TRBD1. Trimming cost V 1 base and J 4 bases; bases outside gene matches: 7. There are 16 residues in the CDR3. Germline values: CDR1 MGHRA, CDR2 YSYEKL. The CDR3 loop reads CASSQGMGQQNQPQHF. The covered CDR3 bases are TGCGCCAGCAGCCAAGGGATGGGACAGCAAAATCAGCCC.

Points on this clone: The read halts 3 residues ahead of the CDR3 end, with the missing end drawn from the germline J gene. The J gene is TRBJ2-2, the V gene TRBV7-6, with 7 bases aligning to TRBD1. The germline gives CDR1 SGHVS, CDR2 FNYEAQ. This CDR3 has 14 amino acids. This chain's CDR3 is CASSIGTVNSPLFF. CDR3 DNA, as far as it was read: TGTGCCAGCAGTATCGGGACAGTTAATTCACCG.

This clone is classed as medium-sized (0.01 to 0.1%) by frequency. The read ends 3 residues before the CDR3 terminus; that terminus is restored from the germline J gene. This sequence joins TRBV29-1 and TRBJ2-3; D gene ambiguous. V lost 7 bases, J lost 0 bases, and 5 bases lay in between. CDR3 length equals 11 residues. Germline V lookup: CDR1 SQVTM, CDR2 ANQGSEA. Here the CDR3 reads CSGTSTDTQYF. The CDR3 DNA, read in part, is TGCAGCGGAACTAGCACAGATACG.

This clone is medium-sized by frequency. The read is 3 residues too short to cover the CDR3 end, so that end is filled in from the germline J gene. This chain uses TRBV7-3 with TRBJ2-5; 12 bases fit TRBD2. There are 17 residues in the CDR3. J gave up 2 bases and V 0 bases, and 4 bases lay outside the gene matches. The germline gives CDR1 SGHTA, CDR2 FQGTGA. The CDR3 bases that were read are TGTGCCAGCAGCTTAACCCTGACTAGCGGGGGACAAGAGACC. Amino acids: CASSLTLTSGGQET. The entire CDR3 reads CASSLTLTSGGQETQYF.

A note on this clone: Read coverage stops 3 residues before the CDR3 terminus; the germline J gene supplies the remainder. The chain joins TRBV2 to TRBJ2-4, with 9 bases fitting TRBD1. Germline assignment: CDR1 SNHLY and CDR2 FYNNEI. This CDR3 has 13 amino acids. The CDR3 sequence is CASSGTGASGQYF. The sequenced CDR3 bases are TGTGCCAGCAGTGGGACAGGGGCTAGTGGT.

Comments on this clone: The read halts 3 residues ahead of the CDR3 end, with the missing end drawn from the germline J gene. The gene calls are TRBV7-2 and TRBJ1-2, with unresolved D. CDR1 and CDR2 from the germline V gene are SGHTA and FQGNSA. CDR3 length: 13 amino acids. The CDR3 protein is CASSFGYDYDYTF. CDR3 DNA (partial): TGTGCCAGCAGCTTCGGGTACGACTACGAC.

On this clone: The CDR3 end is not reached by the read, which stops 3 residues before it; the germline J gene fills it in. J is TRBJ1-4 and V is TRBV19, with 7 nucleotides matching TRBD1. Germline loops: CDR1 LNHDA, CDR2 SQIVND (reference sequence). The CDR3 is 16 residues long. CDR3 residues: CASRKIRGFNNSPLFF. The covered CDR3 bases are TGTGCCAGTAGGAAGATCAGGGGGTTTAATAATTCACCA. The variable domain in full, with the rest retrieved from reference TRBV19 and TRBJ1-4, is DGGITQSPKYLFRKEGQNVTLSCEQNLNHDAMYWYRQDPGQGLRLIYYSQIVNDFQKGDIAEGYSVSREKKESFPLTVTSAQKNPTAFYLCASRKIRGFNNSPLFFGSGTQLSVL.

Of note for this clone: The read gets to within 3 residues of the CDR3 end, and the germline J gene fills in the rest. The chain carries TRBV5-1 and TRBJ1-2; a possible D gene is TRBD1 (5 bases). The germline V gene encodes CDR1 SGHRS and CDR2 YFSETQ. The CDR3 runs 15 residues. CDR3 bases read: TGCGCCAGCAGCTTGGCTGGGGGGGTTGCCTACGAG. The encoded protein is CASSLAGGVAYE. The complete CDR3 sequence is CASSLAGGVAYEYTF. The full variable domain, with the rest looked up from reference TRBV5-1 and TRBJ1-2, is KAGVTQTPRYLIKTRGQQVTLSCSPISGHRSVSWYQQTPGQGLQFLFEYFSETQRNKGNFPGRFSGRQFSNSRSEMNVSTLELGDSALYLCASSLAGGVAYEYTFGSGTRLTVV.

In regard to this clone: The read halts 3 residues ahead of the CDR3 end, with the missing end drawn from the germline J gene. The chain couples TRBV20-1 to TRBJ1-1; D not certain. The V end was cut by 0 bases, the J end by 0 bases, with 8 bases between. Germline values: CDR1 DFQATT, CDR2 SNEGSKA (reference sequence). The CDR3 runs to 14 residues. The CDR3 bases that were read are TGCAGTGCTAGAGATCGGGTGGTGAACACTGAA. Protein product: CSARDRVVNTE. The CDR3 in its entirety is CSARDRVVNTEAFF.

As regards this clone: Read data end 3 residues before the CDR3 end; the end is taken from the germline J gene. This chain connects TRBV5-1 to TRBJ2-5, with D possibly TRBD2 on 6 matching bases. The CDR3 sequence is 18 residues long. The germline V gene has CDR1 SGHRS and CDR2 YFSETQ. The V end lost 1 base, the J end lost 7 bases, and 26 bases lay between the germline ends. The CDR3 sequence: CASSLFEPGPPLGGTQYF. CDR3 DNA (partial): TGCGCCAGCAGCTTGTTCGAACCGGGACCTCCATTGGGGGGGACC.

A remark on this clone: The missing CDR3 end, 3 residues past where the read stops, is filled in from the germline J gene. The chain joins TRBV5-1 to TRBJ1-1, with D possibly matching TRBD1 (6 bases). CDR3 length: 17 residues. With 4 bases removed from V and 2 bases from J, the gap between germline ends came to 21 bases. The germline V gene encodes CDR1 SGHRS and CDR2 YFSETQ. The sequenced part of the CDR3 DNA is TGCGCCAGCAGCCCCACTTTCCAGGGACAAAAAAACACTGAA. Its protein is CASSPTFQGQKNTE. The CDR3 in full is CASSPTFQGQKNTEAFF. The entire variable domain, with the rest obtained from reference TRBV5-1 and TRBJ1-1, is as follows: KAGVTQTPRYLIKTRGQQVTLSCSPISGHRSVSWYQQTPGQGLQFLFEYFSETQRNKGNFPGRFSGRQFSNSRSEMNVSTLELGDSALYLCASSPTFQGQKNTEAFFGQGTRLTVV.

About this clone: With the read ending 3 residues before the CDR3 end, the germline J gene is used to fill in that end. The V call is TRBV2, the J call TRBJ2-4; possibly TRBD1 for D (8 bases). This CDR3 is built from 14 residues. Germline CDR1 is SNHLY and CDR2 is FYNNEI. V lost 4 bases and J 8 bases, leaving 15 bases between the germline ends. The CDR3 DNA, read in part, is TGTGCCAGCAGTGCACAGGGGGGGACGGACATT. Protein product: CASSAQGGTDI. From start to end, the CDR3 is CASSAQGGTDIQYF.

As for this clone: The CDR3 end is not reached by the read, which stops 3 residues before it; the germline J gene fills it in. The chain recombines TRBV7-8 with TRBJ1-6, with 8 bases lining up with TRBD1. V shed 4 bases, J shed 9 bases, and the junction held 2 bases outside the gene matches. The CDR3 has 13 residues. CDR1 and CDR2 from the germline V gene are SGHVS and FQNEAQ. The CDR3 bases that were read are TGTGCCAGCAGCTGGGACAGGTTTTCACCC. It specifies CASSWDRFSP. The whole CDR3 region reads CASSWDRFSPLHF.

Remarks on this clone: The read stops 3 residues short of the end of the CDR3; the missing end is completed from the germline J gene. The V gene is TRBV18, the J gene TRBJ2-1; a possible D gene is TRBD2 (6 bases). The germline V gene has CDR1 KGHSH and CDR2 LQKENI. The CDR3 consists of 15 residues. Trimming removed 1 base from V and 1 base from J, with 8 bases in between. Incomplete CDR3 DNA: TGTGCCAGCTCACCACGGGGGGATTCCTACAATGAG. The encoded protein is CASSPRGDSYNE. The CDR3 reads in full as CASSPRGDSYNEQFF. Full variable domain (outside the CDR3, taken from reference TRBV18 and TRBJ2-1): NAGVMQNPRHLVRRRGQEARLRCSPMKGHSHVYWYRQLPEEGLKFMVYLQKENIIDESGMPKERFSAEFPKEGPSILRIQQVVRGDSAAYFCASSPRGDSYNEQFFGPGTRLTVL.

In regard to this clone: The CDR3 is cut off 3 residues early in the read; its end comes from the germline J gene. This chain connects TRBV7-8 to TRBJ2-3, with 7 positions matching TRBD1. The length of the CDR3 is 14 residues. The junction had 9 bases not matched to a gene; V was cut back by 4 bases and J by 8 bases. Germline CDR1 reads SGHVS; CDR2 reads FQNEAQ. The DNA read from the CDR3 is TGTGCCAGCAGCTCCACCCAGACAGGGTTTACG. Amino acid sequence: CASSSTQTGFT. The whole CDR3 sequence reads CASSSTQTGFTQYF.